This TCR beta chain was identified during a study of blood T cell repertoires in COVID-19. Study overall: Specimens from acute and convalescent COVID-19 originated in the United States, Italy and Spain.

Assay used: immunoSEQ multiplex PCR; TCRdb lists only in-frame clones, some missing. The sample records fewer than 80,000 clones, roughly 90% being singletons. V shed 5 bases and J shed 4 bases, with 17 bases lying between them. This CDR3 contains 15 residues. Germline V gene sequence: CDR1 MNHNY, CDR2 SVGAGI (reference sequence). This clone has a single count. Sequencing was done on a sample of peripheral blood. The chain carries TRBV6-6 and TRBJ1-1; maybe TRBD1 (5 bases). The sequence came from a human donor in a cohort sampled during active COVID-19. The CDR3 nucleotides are TGTGCCAGCAGTGGGCGGGGCCCAAGGGGCACTGAAGCTTTCTTT. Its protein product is CASSGRGPRGTEAFF.